Listed below are T cell receptor beta chains from one sample, sequenced in a study of T cells in Graves' hyperthyroidism and ophthalmopathy. In TCRdb, the multiplex PCR reads were re-called with MiXCR into one record per CDR3 protein. The sample has 500,000 to 600,000 distinct CDR3 sequences, roughly 45% seen once; the top ten hold about 43%. The specimen was peripheral blood or thyroid tissue (not recorded which). The receptor set was obtained from an adult woman with Graves' disease, either hyperthyroidism or ophthalmopathy (not recorded which). Both conserved end residues are part of each CDR3. D genes are given only for firm matches. Not every row has a clone size; where given, it reads once, few, many or a size class.

d_call: NA
j_call: TRBJ1-6
clone_size: NA
v_call: TRBV20-1
cdr3_aa: CSAVGGPDSPLHF
cdr3_nt: TGCAGTGCTGTCGGGGGTCCAGATTCACCCCTCCACTTT

d_call: NA
j_call: TRBJ1-2
clone_size: NA
v_call: TRBV7-2
cdr3_aa: CASSLAAGGDDYGYTF
cdr3_nt: TGTGCCAGCAGCTTAGCGGCAGGCGGGGATGACTATGGCTACACCTTC

d_call: TRBD2
j_call: TRBJ2-1
clone_size: NA
v_call: TRBV7-9
cdr3_aa: CASSKTSGRGDEQFF
cdr3_nt: TGTGCCAGCAGCAAAACTAGCGGGAGGGGGGATGAGCAGTTCTTC

d_call: NA
j_call: TRBJ2-7
clone_size: many
v_call: TRBV7-9
cdr3_aa: CASSLGSGEEQYF
cdr3_nt: TGTGCCAGCAGCTTAGGGTCCGGCGAAGAGCAGTACTTC

d_call: NA
j_call: TRBJ2-7
clone_size: many
v_call: TRBV20-1
cdr3_aa: CSARDQRVSYEQYF
cdr3_nt: TGCAGTGCTAGAGACCAGCGGGTCTCCTACGAGCAGTACTTC

d_call: NA
j_call: TRBJ2-6
clone_size: many
v_call: TRBV29-1
cdr3_aa: CSVGTSGANVLTF
cdr3_nt: TGCAGCGTTGGCACCTCTGGGGCCAACGTCCTGACTTTC

d_call: TRBD1
j_call: TRBJ2-7
clone_size: few
v_call: TRBV10-3
cdr3_aa: CAILGQDRYEQYF
cdr3_nt: TGTGCCATCCTCGGACAGGACCGATACGAGCAGTACTTC

d_call: NA
j_call: TRBJ2-5
clone_size: few
v_call: TRBV10-3
cdr3_aa: CAISESNEETQYF
cdr3_nt: TGTGCCATCAGTGAGTCAAATGAAGAGACCCAGTACTTC

d_call: TRBD2
j_call: TRBJ2-2
clone_size: NA
v_call: TRBV7-2
cdr3_aa: CASSSRTSGYTGELFF
cdr3_nt: TGTGCCAGCAGCTCCCGGACTAGCGGTTACACCGGGGAGCTGTTTTTT

d_call: NA
j_call: TRBJ1-6
clone_size: NA
v_call: TRBV30
cdr3_aa: CAWSVPGVENNSPLHF
cdr3_nt: TGTGCCTGGAGTGTACCGGGGGTAGAAAACAATTCACCCCTCCACTTT

d_call: TRBD1
j_call: TRBJ1-5
clone_size: NA
v_call: TRBV24-1
cdr3_aa: CATSDPTGDRNQPQHF
cdr3_nt: TGTGCCACCAGTGACCCGACAGGGGACCGCAATCAGCCCCAGCATTTT

d_call: NA
j_call: TRBJ1-1
clone_size: many
v_call: TRBV10-3
cdr3_aa: CASQTSGQRTEAFF
cdr3_nt: TGTGCCTCCCAAACCTCGGGTCAGAGGACTGAAGCTTTCTTT

d_call: NA
j_call: TRBJ1-2
clone_size: NA
v_call: TRBV19
cdr3_aa: CASTDRGHGYTF
cdr3_nt: TGTGCCAGTACCGACCGGGGTCATGGCTACACCTTC

d_call: NA
j_call: TRBJ1-6
clone_size: many
v_call: TRBV11-2
cdr3_aa: CASSAMGGAPLHF
cdr3_nt: TGTGCCAGCAGCGCCATGGGAGGCGCGCCCCTCCACTTT

d_call: NA
j_call: TRBJ1-1
clone_size: NA
v_call: TRBV29-1
cdr3_aa: CSAAETLNTEAFF
cdr3_nt: TGCAGCGCTGCCGAGACACTGAACACTGAAGCTTTCTTT

d_call: TRBD2
j_call: TRBJ2-6
clone_size: NA
v_call: TRBV7-9
cdr3_aa: CASSPIAGGTGANVLTF
cdr3_nt: TGTGCCAGCAGCCCGATAGCGGGAGGGACTGGGGCCAACGTCCTGACTTTC

d_call: NA
j_call: TRBJ2-2
clone_size: NA
v_call: TRBV29-1
cdr3_aa: CSARASEYANTGELFF
cdr3_nt: TGCAGCGCCCGGGCGTCCGAGTATGCGAACACCGGGGAGCTGTTTTTT

d_call: NA
j_call: TRBJ2-2
clone_size: many
v_call: TRBV20-1
cdr3_aa: CSAREFDTGELFF
cdr3_nt: TGCAGTGCTAGAGAATTCGATACCGGGGAGCTGTTTTTT

d_call: NA
j_call: TRBJ2-3
clone_size: once
v_call: TRBV7-2
cdr3_aa: CASYKAGISIDTQYF
cdr3_nt: TGTGCCAGCTATAAGGCCGGGATTAGCATAGATACGCAGTATTTT

d_call: NA
j_call: TRBJ1-4
clone_size: many
v_call: TRBV5-5
cdr3_aa: CASRSSWSNEKLFF
cdr3_nt: TGTGCCAGCAGATCCTCATGGTCTAATGAAAAACTGTTTTTT

d_call: TRBD2
j_call: TRBJ2-1
clone_size: few
v_call: TRBV9
cdr3_aa: CASSAGLADNEQFF
cdr3_nt: TGTGCCAGCAGCGCGGGACTAGCAGACAATGAGCAGTTCTTC

d_call: TRBD1
j_call: TRBJ1-4
clone_size: NA
v_call: TRBV12-3/TRBV12-4
cdr3_aa: CASSTGQGLFEKLFF
cdr3_nt: TGTGCCAGCAGTACCGGACAGGGGCTTTTCGAAAAACTGTTTTTT

d_call: NA
j_call: TRBJ2-5
clone_size: once
v_call: TRBV6-5
cdr3_aa: CASSYPWGETQYF
cdr3_nt: TGTGCCAGCAGTTACCCTTGGGGAGAGACCCAGTACTTC

d_call: NA
j_call: TRBJ1-4
clone_size: NA
v_call: TRBV19
cdr3_aa: CGLGSTNEKLFF
cdr3_nt: TGTGGTCTCGGGTCAACTAATGAAAAACTGTTTTTT

d_call: NA
j_call: TRBJ1-1
clone_size: NA
v_call: TRBV2
cdr3_aa: CASRAGWVTEAFF
cdr3_nt: TGTGCCAGCAGGGCAGGGTGGGTCACTGAAGCTTTCTTT

d_call: NA
j_call: TRBJ2-7
clone_size: NA
v_call: TRBV7-9
cdr3_aa: CASSPQGGEQYF
cdr3_nt: TGTGCCAGCAGCCCCCAGGGGGGTGAGCAGTACTTC

d_call: NA
j_call: TRBJ2-7
clone_size: NA
v_call: TRBV7-8
cdr3_aa: CASSFPNRDYEQYF
cdr3_nt: TGTGCCAGCAGCTTCCCGAACAGGGATTACGAGCAGTACTTC

d_call: TRBD2
j_call: TRBJ2-5
clone_size: NA
v_call: TRBV29-1
cdr3_aa: CSVDGTSILQETQYF
cdr3_nt: TGCAGCGTTGATGGGACTAGCATACTCCAAGAGACCCAGTACTTC

d_call: TRBD1
j_call: TRBJ1-6
clone_size: many
v_call: TRBV9
cdr3_aa: CASSGGTANNSPLHF
cdr3_nt: TGTGCCAGCAGCGGCGGGACAGCTAATAATTCACCCCTCCACTTT

d_call: NA
j_call: TRBJ2-7
clone_size: many
v_call: TRBV7-9
cdr3_aa: CASSLDSFAYEQYF
cdr3_nt: TGTGCCAGCAGCTTGGACAGTTTTGCCTACGAGCAGTACTTC

d_call: TRBD1
j_call: TRBJ1-2
clone_size: once
v_call: TRBV20-1
cdr3_aa: CSARDPRTGTYGYTF
cdr3_nt: TGCAGTGCTAGAGATCCTAGGACAGGGACCTATGGCTACACCTTC

d_call: NA
j_call: TRBJ2-5
clone_size: once
v_call: TRBV7-8
cdr3_aa: CASSTTGPQETQYF
cdr3_nt: TGTGCCAGCAGCACAACCGGGCCCCAAGAGACCCAGTACTTC

d_call: NA
j_call: TRBJ2-1
clone_size: few
v_call: TRBV7-9
cdr3_aa: CASSSEYEQFF
cdr3_nt: TGTGCCAGCAGCTCCGAGTACGAGCAGTTCTTC

d_call: NA
j_call: TRBJ2-6
clone_size: NA
v_call: TRBV24-1
cdr3_aa: CATVGIPSGANVLTF
cdr3_nt: TGTGCCACCGTGGGCATTCCATCTGGGGCCAACGTCCTGACTTTC

d_call: NA
j_call: TRBJ1-3
clone_size: few
v_call: TRBV18
cdr3_aa: CASSPPGQDTIYF
cdr3_nt: TGTGCCAGCTCACCACCGGGGCAGGACACCATATATTTT

d_call: NA
j_call: TRBJ1-5
clone_size: NA
v_call: TRBV13
cdr3_aa: CASSVDSNSNQPQHF
cdr3_nt: TGTGCCAGCAGCGTAGACAGTAATAGCAATCAGCCCCAGCATTTT

d_call: NA
j_call: TRBJ1-1
clone_size: NA
v_call: TRBV18
cdr3_aa: CASSLSGRNTEAFF
cdr3_nt: TGTGCCAGCTCACTATCGGGTCGAAACACTGAAGCTTTCTTT

d_call: NA
j_call: TRBJ1-5
clone_size: NA
v_call: TRBV29-1
cdr3_aa: CSVSRDGQPQHF
cdr3_nt: TGCAGCGTCAGCAGGGATGGTCAGCCCCAGCATTTT

d_call: NA
j_call: TRBJ1-2
clone_size: many
v_call: TRBV28
cdr3_aa: CASSRGYGYTF
cdr3_nt: TGCGCCAGCAGCAGGGGATATGGCTACACCTTC

d_call: NA
j_call: TRBJ2-7
clone_size: many
v_call: TRBV5-1
cdr3_aa: CASSWTGSVYEQYF
cdr3_nt: TGCGCCAGCAGCTGGACCGGGAGTGTCTACGAGCAGTACTTC

d_call: NA
j_call: TRBJ1-1
clone_size: many
v_call: TRBV7-8
cdr3_aa: CASSLAGGGIRNTEAFF
cdr3_nt: TGTGCCAGCAGCTTAGCGGGCGGGGGGATTCGGAACACTGAAGCTTTCTTT

d_call: TRBD1
j_call: TRBJ2-5
clone_size: NA
v_call: TRBV7-9
cdr3_aa: CASSDVPGQGYQETQYF
cdr3_nt: TGTGCCAGCAGTGATGTTCCGGGACAGGGATACCAAGAGACCCAGTACTTC

d_call: TRBD1
j_call: TRBJ2-5
clone_size: few
v_call: TRBV10-3
cdr3_aa: CAISPGQAIMTQYF
cdr3_nt: TGTGCCATCAGTCCCGGACAGGCGATAATGACCCAGTACTTC

d_call: NA
j_call: TRBJ1-1
clone_size: few
v_call: TRBV11-2
cdr3_aa: CASSSPKPTSMNTEAFF
cdr3_nt: TGTGCCAGCAGTTCCCCCAAGCCGACATCCATGAACACTGAAGCTTTCTTT

d_call: NA
j_call: TRBJ2-2
clone_size: NA
v_call: TRBV19
cdr3_aa: CASSPGVLFF
cdr3_nt: TGTGCCAGTAGTCCGGGTGTATTGTTTTTT

d_call: NA
j_call: TRBJ2-7
clone_size: few
v_call: TRBV20-1
cdr3_aa: CSAGRGSSYEQYF
cdr3_nt: TGCAGTGCGGGGCGTGGGAGCTCCTACGAGCAGTACTTC

d_call: TRBD2
j_call: TRBJ2-1
clone_size: NA
v_call: TRBV4-1
cdr3_aa: CASSQMGLALPYNEQFF
cdr3_nt: TGCGCCAGCAGCCAGATGGGACTAGCGTTACCCTACAATGAGCAGTTCTTC